This TCR beta chain was captured by sequencing in a study of T cell responses to AZD1222 COVID-19 vaccine. Overall study results and limits: Among the donors, most were white British and more were female, and clonal diversity was possibly underestimated.

The CDR3 has 15 amino acids. Looked up from germline, CDR1 is SGHDT and CDR2 is YYEEEE. Germline trimming cut 4 bases from V and 7 bases from J; bases unmatched to any gene: 5. Method: immunoSEQ multiplex PCR; TCRdb's copy keeps in-frame clones and lacks some. The repertoire has tens of thousands of clones, about nine tenths of them found once; the top ten carry under 3%. A word on this clone: What it binds is not known.

The clonotype was recovered from an adult in good health. The chain joins TRBV5-6 to TRBJ2-1; TRBD2 matches at 13 bases. The sample was peripheral blood, taken on day 0 of AZD1222 vaccination. In DNA, the CDR3 is TGTGCCAGCAGCACGGGACTAGCGGGGCGTAATGAGCAGTTCTTC. Its translation: CASSTGLAGRNEQFF.